This T cell receptor beta chain was captured in a study of CD8+CD57+ T cells in acquired aplastic anemia (dated by TCRdb to 2016 to 2019). Some background on the complete study: On average, sorted CD4+ and CD8+ cells yielded around 3.1 ug of extracted DNA, with a range of roughly 0.19 to 27.4 ug. Mean read counts for healthy donor samples were about 9.8 million for CD4+ cells and under 14 million for CD8+ cells.

V gives up 1 base and J gives up 4 bases, and the segment between their germline ends measures 10 bases. In the germline V gene, CDR1 corresponds to SGHTA and CDR2 to FQGNSA. From the cysteine up to the phenylalanine, the CDR3 has a length of 14 residues. Of the read, only the CDR3 DNA is kept; its 42 bases are in frame from base 1. This clonotype was detected many times. Its antigen has not been determined. No base-level quality is on record; no much larger clone is a single base apart. Results the study describes overall, beyond this receptor: Between patients and healthy controls, no significant difference in CD8+ Simpson's diversity was found (P=0.060). Fewer than 30 CD8+ CDR3 sequences were found in both patients and controls but appeared to be highly expressed in patients and within the immunodominant clones of the patients.

Genomic DNA served as template for TCR beta VDJ combination and CDR3 sequence profiling. An Illumina HiSeq 2000 was used for TCR repertoire sequencing. As for how the authors treated the data: TRBV/TRBJ rearrangement plots, CDR3 size and DJ length profiles, and Simpson's diversity index were used to assess repertoires. The most abundant DNA sequence in the deep sequencing data was taken as the immunodominant clone. CDR3 amino acid sequences were screened for sharing across subjects and compared with published repertoires and the VDJdb database. TCRdb ran its own pipeline on the public reads, namely fastp trimming at Q25 and MiXCR clone calling, and kept in-frame beta chains. Every entry covers one CDR3 protein and lists the most common genes and DNA from its rows. These V and J calls are TCRdb output, not the study's own analysis. The sample data list roughly 80,000 distinct CDR3 sequences, and under 50% of these were observed just once. Approximately 61% of the sample comes from the top ten.

The study deep-sequenced TCR repertoires of sorted CD4+ and CD8+ blood T cells from severe aplastic anemia patients and healthy subjects. Ficoll-Paque density gradient centrifugation was used to isolate peripheral blood mononuclear cells. CD4+ and CD8+ T cells were sorted by FACS or magnetic beads before DNA extraction. The V and J genes are TRBV7-2 and TRBJ1-2; the D segment could be TRBD1, given 5 matching bases. The receptor was derived from a human donor in good health, serving as a control. Sequences were obtained from sorted CD4+, CD8+, or CD8+CD57+ T cells (not recorded which) from PBMCs. The CDR3 corresponds to CASSLVGAPYGYTF. The sequenced DNA is TGTGCCAGCAGCTTAGTTGGGGCGCCCTATGGCTACACCTTC.